The present T cell receptor (beta chain) was sequenced within a study of CD8 T cells in Susac syndrome. Study results and limitations: It was acknowledged in the study that the number of individuals who were included in its TCR sequencing and HLA analysis was relatively small.

On this clonotype itself: Antigen: not known.

V was pared by 1 base and J by 3 bases, with 13 bases between. The CDR3 contains 15 residues. Germline-derived CDR1 and CDR2 are MNHNS and SASEGT. Reverse transcription of roughly 0.45 to 1 ug RNA was performed with random hexamers. An immunoSEQ multiplex PCR amplified TCR beta CDR3 over 54 Vbeta and 13 Jbeta. MiXCR, run by TCRdb on the immunoSEQ multiplex PCR reads, gives a single entry per CDR3 protein. The data show roughly 330,000 distinct CDR3 sequences, under 95% seen once. Sequencing of TCR beta was performed on blood CD8+ T cells and on blood CD4+ T cells. The TEMRA cells underwent FACS enrichment, while the CD8+ and CD4+ T cells underwent negative isolation.

The sample consisted of CD4+ T cells from PBMCs. The chain employs TRBV6-1 and TRBJ2-7, with D unresolved. This clonotype was obtained from a human donor with multiple sclerosis. The CDR3 sequence: CASSEVETADYEQYF. The DNA of the CDR3 is TGTGCCAGCAGTGAAGTGGAAACTGCTGACTACGAGCAGTACTTC.